This T cell receptor beta chain is drawn from a study of shared clonotypes between healthy human individuals (dated by TCRdb to 2020 to 2022). Looking at the study overall: Three men and a couple of women, aged 18 to 49 years, made up the cohort. Per donor, three plates each were used for CD4 naive and CD4 memory, two for CD8 naive, and one for CD8 memory. To estimate repertoire size and how much clonotypes are shared between individuals, the study performed deep sequencing of blood TCR repertoires from about five healthy adults. Different laboratories and diverse techniques were used to prepare libraries and sequence TCR repertoires, to increase sequencing depth and limit assay-specific biases. Per donor, leukapheresis produced somewhere between about 0.94 and 9 billion PBMCs. Summary of the overall study and its limitations: Even with the large sequencing depth, rarefaction of the sorted-subset datasets indicated that sequencing was incomplete. Estimated clonotype richness was generally larger for naive than for memory subsets. Pairwise subsampling led to the expectation that sequencing depth would affect the degree of clonotype sharing among donors. Roughly 5% of naive CD4, approximately 3.7% of naive CD8, roughly 2.4% of memory CD4, and roughly 0.4% of memory CD8 clonotypes were shared across several donors. Higher generation probabilities were observed for clonotypes shared by all four sorted-subset donors than for non-shared clonotypes. Only blood was sampled, and tissue TCR repertoires likely differ from those in blood. The genetic and exposure-history diversity represented was limited by the small number of donors.

Of note for this clone: This receptor's antigen is unknown. No quality values exist for individual bases; no much larger clone is one base distant.

Trimming at the junction amounts to 8 bases on V and 3 bases on J, and the germline ends lie 14 bases apart. CDR1 MNHEY and CDR2 SMNVEV are derived from the germline V gene (reference sequence). The CDR3 sequence holds 13 residues, the cysteine and phenylalanine included. CDR3 DNA is the only sequence kept; it has 39 bases, read in frame from the first base. Healthy HIV-negative adults with no recently reported acute infections or vaccinations were included as donors. Every donor was a Caucasian adult residing in Nashville, Tennessee, USA. CD4+ T cells were enriched through magnetic negative selection, after which naive cells were positively selected on CD45RA and the remaining negative fraction served as the memory subset. After blood collection by leukapheresis, PBMCs were isolated using Ficoll-Histopaque density gradient centrifugation and then cryopreserved in the vapor phase of liquid nitrogen. Purity and quantity of every magnetically sorted T cell population were checked by analytical flow cytometry. Genomic DNA was isolated from every sorted fraction and measured by UV absorbance on a Nanodrop 2000c.

Using the deep immunoSEQ assay, TCR CDR3 regions were amplified from genomic DNA by multiplex PCR. Extracted genomic DNA from each cell subset was distributed evenly across all wells of several immunoSEQ 96-well plates, and each plate was treated as a replicate. Each replicate PCR for sorted subsets received roughly 0.2 ug genomic DNA, equal to roughly 33,000 T cell genomes. The purified libraries were quantified using a Qubit 3.0 fluorometer, sized with a Bioanalyzer 2100, and then quantified again using the KAPA Library Quantification kit. Every immunoSEQ 96-well plate was sequenced on a dedicated single-read 150-cycle Illumina NextSeq 550 flow cell. As for the original processing: Because the immunoSEQ output included only junctional sequences and no quality scores, the filtering could not be the same as the filtering used for full-length reads. To assign V/J genes and CDR3, sequences were annotated against IMGT germline references using PyIR, a Python wrapper for IgBLAST v1.9. Reads were removed for weak V/J assignments (E-value above 1e-6), missing CDR3, stop codons, out-of-frame junctions, or ambiguous translated residues. A V3J clonotype was defined by an identical inferred V gene, J gene, and CDR3 amino acid sequence. The percentage overlap between two repertoires was calculated by dividing the number of shared unique clonotypes by the size of the smaller repertoire. Repertoire richness was assessed with RTK rarefaction, the Chao1 estimator, and Recon v2.1 estimates of unobserved clonotypes. Generation probabilities for all TCRbeta clonotypes obtained by the gDNA method from a handful of donors were computed using OLGA. In TCRdb, the immuneACCESS table is reduced to in-frame sequences with V and J assigned. These tables do not hold every clone; where another copy was compared, an unresolved V gene accounts for under half, and the others remain unexplained. The V and J calls and the clone size are those of that table, but D and trimming were determined from the DNA. For this sample the table gives millions of clones, of which roughly 93% were detected only once. The ten largest clones take up 0.39% of the sample.

The material sequenced was naive CD4+ T cells from PBMCs. The sample's cell subset or site label is to be understood as: CD45RA+ positively selected. This TCR was recovered from a man between 18 and 29 years old in good health. Some clones in this sample may be carry-over from other donors' samples. The sequence joins TRBV27 to TRBJ2-7, and perhaps TRBD2 as D gene, on 5 matching bases. The CDR3 is CASGRAGHYEQYF. The nucleotides read TGTGCCAGCGGCCGGGCGGGTCACTACGAGCAGTACTTC.